The 30 T cell receptor beta chains given below trace back to one sample, sequenced in a study of blood T cell repertoires in COVID-19 (dated by TCRdb to 2019 to 2021). Libraries were built with the immunoSEQ multiplex PCR assay. As stored in TCRdb, this immuneACCESS dataset retains in-frame rearrangements with V and J assigned. A fraction of the clones does not appear; measured against another copy, unresolved V genes explain less than half of the discrepancy, and the remainder lacks a known reason. This sample holds around 29,000 clones; roughly 91% were observed only once. The ten largest clones add up to roughly an eighth of the sample. The sequencing input was peripheral blood. The receptors derive from a man between 65 and 79 years old with active COVID-19.

The rearrangement links TRBV7-8 to TRBJ2-1; possibly TRBD2 for D (6 bases). Deletions cut 0 bases from V and 6 bases from J, with 9 bases between. The germline CDR1 and CDR2 sequences are SGHVS and FQNEAQ. This CDR3 is 14 amino acids long. Written as DNA, the CDR3 is TGTGCCAGCAGCTTAGCGGGAGGCCCCAATGAGCAGTTCTTC. Its translation: CASSLAGGPNEQFF. Filled out from reference TRBV7-8 and TRBJ2-1, the complete variable domain reads GAGVSQSPRYKVAKRGQDVALRCDPISGHVSLFWYQQALGQGPEFLTYFQNEAQLDKSGLPSDRFFAERPEGSVSTLKIQRTQQEDSAVYLCASSLAGGPNEQFFGPGTRLTVL.

This clone was found once. The chain couples TRBV3-1 (or the pseudogene TRBV3-2) to TRBJ2-6; maybe TRBD2 (6 bases). V lost 4 bases, J lost 10 bases, and 11 bases lay in between. The germline V gene encodes CDR1 LGHDT and CDR2 YNNKEL (reference sequence). CDR3 length: 13 residues. The CDR3 is CASSPGGVNVLTF. CDR3 sequence (DNA): TGTGCCAGCAGCCCAGGCGGGGTTAACGTCCTGACTTTC.

The chain recombines TRBV24-1 with TRBJ2-3, with D perhaps TRBD2 (6 bases). V was shortened by 0 bases and J by 11 bases, with 11 bases between the two germline ends. This CDR3 spans 13 amino acids. The germline gives CDR1 KGHDR, CDR2 SFDVKD. Written as DNA, the CDR3 is TGTGCCACCAGTGATTTGGCGGGGTGGATGCAGTATTTT. Its protein product is CATSDLAGWMQYF.

The chain carries TRBV24-1 and TRBJ2-3; the match to TRBD1 covers 9 bases. CDR1 KGHDR and CDR2 SFDVKD come from the germline V gene. CDR3 length: 15 amino acids. J lost 5 bases, V lost 5 bases, and 7 bases had no gene match. The CDR3 here is CATSAGDRVGDTQYF. The CDR3 DNA is TGTGCCACCAGTGCCGGGGACAGGGTAGGAGATACGCAGTATTTT.

This chain connects TRBV23-1 to TRBJ2-1; 8 nucleotides align to TRBD2. TRBV23-1 is treated as an ORF (open reading frame) with a function not yet certain. V was pared by 0 bases and J by 7 bases, with 8 bases of the junction left unmatched. This CDR3 is 16 amino acids long. CDR3 DNA: TGCGCCAGCAGTCAATCTGGGAGCGGGGGAGGGAATGAGCAGTTCTTC. Its protein product is CASSQSGSGGGNEQFF.

The sample holds a few counts of this clone. This sequence joins TRBV12-3 or TRBV12-4 and TRBJ2-7; possible D gene TRBD2, 5 bases. Between the trimmed V and J ends, which lost 8 bases and 5 bases, there was a span of 10 bases. The CDR3 has 11 residues. The CDR3 region has the DNA TGTGCCAGCGGGCGAGGGCACGAGCAGTACTTC. Translated: CASGRGHEQYF.

V usage is TRBV19 and J usage is TRBJ1-4; D is uncertain. The V gene's germline CDR1 is LNHDA and CDR2 SQIVND (reference sequence). Trimming pared 6 bases from V and 4 bases from J, leaving 6 bases between. The CDR3 sequence is 12 residues long. DNA for the CDR3: TGTGCCAGTAGCAGAAGTAATGAAAAACTGTTTTTT. Its protein is CASSRSNEKLFF.

The V and J genes are TRBV5-1 and TRBJ2-1, with 10 bases aligning to TRBD2. CDR1 and CDR2 from the germline V gene are SGHRS and YFSETQ. V lost 4 bases, J lost 9 bases, and 10 bases stayed unmatched. The CDR3 spans 15 residues. The CDR3 DNA reads TGCGCCAGCAGCCCCCGCAGCGGGGGGGGTGGTGAGCAGTTCTTC. It encodes CASSPRSGGGGEQFF.

V gene TRBV19 combines with J gene TRBJ1-1, with D maybe TRBD1 (6 bases). The CDR3 extends over 16 amino acids. Germline V gene lookup returns CDR1 LNHDA and CDR2 SQIVND (reference sequence). V was pared by 2 bases and J by 3 bases, with 16 bases between. CDR3 residues: CASSILRGSEDTEAFF. For the CDR3, the DNA is TGTGCCAGTAGTATACTAAGGGGGTCGGAGGACACTGAAGCTTTCTTT.

The chain is built from TRBV4-1 and TRBJ2-1, with TRBD2 matching 10 bases. J was trimmed by 5 bases and V by 3 bases; bases with no gene match: 1. The germline V gene has CDR1 MGHRA and CDR2 YSYEKL. This CDR3 is 14 amino acids long. CDR3 DNA: TGCGCCAGCAGCCATGGACTAGCGGACAATGAGCAGTTCTTC. Amino acid sequence: CASSHGLADNEQFF.

The V and J genes are TRBV2 and TRBJ1-1, with TRBD1 matching over 7 bases. After removal of 6 bases from V and 1 base from J, the junction contained 8 bases not matched to a gene. Germline V gene data show CDR1 as SNHLY and CDR2 as FYNNEI. CDR3 length equals 15 residues. The CDR3 sequence: CASREYRGPNTEAFF. CDR3 bases: TGTGCCAGCAGAGAATACAGGGGACCGAACACTGAAGCTTTCTTT.

This clone was seen a few times. CDR3 sequence reads: CASSEGGGGSYNEQFF. CDR3 nucleotides: TGTGCCAGCAGTGAAGGTGGCGGGGGCTCCTACAATGAGCAGTTCTTC. The gene calls are TRBV6-1 and TRBJ2-1, with 7 positions matching TRBD2. Trimming cost V 1 base and J 0 bases; bases outside gene matches: 3. The CDR3 loop spans 16 amino acids. Germline loops: CDR1 MNHNS, CDR2 SASEGT.

In DNA form, the CDR3 reads TGTGCCATCAGTGGAACTAGCGGGATTTCTGTTGAGCAGTTCTTC. This gives the protein CAISGTSGISVEQFF. This chain uses TRBV10-3 with TRBJ2-1; 10 bases align to TRBD2. From germline, CDR1 is ENHRY and CDR2 SYGVKD. The CDR3 loop spans 15 amino acids. After removal of 4 bases from V and 9 bases from J, the junction contained 9 bases not matched to a gene.

This sequence joins TRBV21-1 and TRBJ1-2; TRBD1, the D gene given by the table, was not confirmed from the DNA. TRBV21-1 is annotated as a pseudogene. The CDR3 consists of 13 residues. The CDR3 DNA reads as TGTGCCAGCAGCTGGACAGGCTCTTATGGCTACACCTTC. Translated, it gives CASSWTGSYGYTF.

This chain joins TRBV7-2 and TRBJ2-3; D remains ambiguous. V lost 5 bases and J 1 base, leaving 13 bases between the germline ends. CDR3 length: 15 residues. The germline gives CDR1 SGHTA, CDR2 FQGNSA. CDR3 amino acids: CASSEIYTGTDTQYF. In nucleotides, the CDR3 is TGTGCCAGCAGCGAGATCTATACGGGCACAGATACGCAGTATTTT.

V is TRBV5-1 and J is TRBJ2-3; 9 bases are a match to TRBD2. Germline V gene sequence: CDR1 SGHRS, CDR2 YFSETQ. J lost 0 bases, V lost 3 bases, and 2 bases had no gene match. This CDR3 has 15 residues. As DNA, the CDR3 is TGCGCCAGCAGCTCCACTAGCGGGAGCACAGATACGCAGTATTTT. This sequence encodes CASSSTSGSTDTQYF.

This clone appeared once. The chain couples TRBV5-1 to TRBJ1-5; D is unclear. Looked up from germline, CDR1 is SGHRS and CDR2 is YFSETQ. V lost 5 bases, J lost 0 bases, and 15 bases lay in between. The CDR3 sequence is 16 residues long. The CDR3 coding sequence is TGCGCCAGCAGGACTAGCAGAAAGGATAGCAATCAGCCCCAGCATTTT. Residues: CASRTSRKDSNQPQHF.

The chain's CDR3 is CASSQVRGWNTEAFF. As DNA, the CDR3 is TGCGCCAGCAGCCAAGTACGGGGTTGGAACACTGAAGCTTTCTTT. This chain connects TRBV4-1 to TRBJ1-1; D uncertain. The CDR3 contains 15 residues. Trimming removed 1 base at V and 1 base at J, with 10 bases between. Germline V gene lookup returns CDR1 MGHRA and CDR2 YSYEKL.

This clone was recorded a few times. The genes are TRBV3-1 (or the pseudogene TRBV3-2) and TRBJ1-1; weak D call: TRBD1 (6 bases). Trimming shortened V by 4 bases and J by 4 bases, and 16 bases separated the two germline ends. The CDR3 has 15 residues. Germline loops: CDR1 LGHDT, CDR2 YNNKEL (reference sequence). The CDR3 protein is CASSRGGAVFTEAFF. CDR3 nucleotide sequence: TGTGCCAGCAGCCGTGGGGGGGCGGTGTTCACTGAAGCTTTCTTT.

This sequence joins TRBV5-4 and TRBJ1-1; no firm D call. CDR1 and CDR2 from the germline V gene are SGHNT and YYREEE (reference sequence). The CDR3 is 13 residues long. Trimming shortened V by 4 bases and J by 4 bases, and 11 bases separated the two germline ends. The CDR3 region is CASSREDGTEAFF. As DNA, the CDR3 is TGTGCCAGCAGCCGCGAGGATGGCACTGAAGCTTTCTTT.

This sequence joins TRBV7-6 and TRBJ1-4; TRBD1 agrees at 7 bases. Per the germline V gene, CDR1 is SGHVS and CDR2 is FNYEAQ. This CDR3 has 18 amino acids. J was trimmed by 0 bases and V by 5 bases; bases with no gene match: 12. The CDR3 spells CASSETSSGGATNEKLFF. The CDR3 DNA sequence: TGTGCCAGCAGCGAAACCTCATCAGGGGGTGCAACTAATGAAAAACTGTTTTTT.

The chain links TRBV11-2 to TRBJ1-2; tentative D call: TRBD1 (5 bases). V was trimmed by 5 bases and J by 6 bases, leaving 22 bases between them. The germline V gene has CDR1 SGHAT and CDR2 FQNNGV. The CDR3 covers 16 residues. CDR3: CASSPWGGNYAHGYTF. DNA of the CDR3: TGTGCCAGCAGCCCTTGGGGGGGAAATTATGCCCATGGCTACACCTTC.

The chain links TRBV11-2 to TRBJ2-1; D is uncertain. The CDR3 loop spans 15 amino acids. Germline CDR1 and CDR2: SGHAT and FQNNGV. The germline V and J ends were trimmed by 5 bases and 6 bases, with 17 bases remaining between them. CDR3 sequence reads: CASSPSAERGNEQFF. The CDR3 DNA reads TGTGCCAGCAGCCCCAGCGCGGAGCGTGGCAATGAGCAGTTCTTC.

The chain couples TRBV27 to TRBJ2-1; 7 positions match TRBD2. V gave up 3 bases and J gave up 15 bases; unmatched junction bases: 14. Germline V gene lookup returns CDR1 MNHEY and CDR2 SMNVEV (reference sequence). The CDR3 length is 14 residues. The CDR3 region is CASSFGDAAGERFF. Written as DNA, the CDR3 is TGTGCCAGCAGTTTTGGGGATGCGGCGGGAGAAAGGTTCTTC.

This rearrangement joins TRBV27 to TRBJ2-1; 11 positions match TRBD2. Germline-derived CDR1 and CDR2 are MNHEY and SMNVEV (reference sequence). The length of the CDR3 is 15 residues. With V trimmed by 10 bases and J by 3 bases, 8 bases remained unmatched. In DNA, the CDR3 is TGTGCCATCTCGACCGGGACTAGCGGCTACAATGAGCAGTTCTTC. It codes for CAISTGTSGYNEQFF.

V is TRBV12-3 or TRBV12-4 and J is TRBJ2-1; the D gene is possibly TRBD2 (5 bases). V gave up 3 bases and J gave up 6 bases, with 6 bases separating them. This CDR3 contains 12 residues. The CDR3 loop is CASSFRGNEQFF. The CDR3 DNA is TGTGCCAGCAGTTTCCGGGGCAATGAGCAGTTCTTC.

The chain joins TRBV5-6 to TRBJ1-5, with D uncertain. Trimming removed 4 bases from V and 3 bases from J, with 8 bases in between. The CDR3 is 13 amino acids. Germline CDR1 and CDR2: SGHDT and YYEEEE. The CDR3 sequence: CASSVGPNQPQHF. The CDR3 DNA follows: TGTGCCAGCAGCGTTGGGCCCAATCAGCCCCAGCATTTT.

This clone was seen only once. The gene calls are TRBV6-2 or TRBV6-3 and TRBJ1-2; D possibly corresponds to TRBD1 (5 bases). The V end lost 6 bases, the J end lost 1 base, and 12 bases lay between the germline ends. The CDR3 is 14 amino acids. Per germline, CDR1 MNHEY and CDR2 SVGEGT. The CDR3 coding sequence is TGTGCCAGCAGCTTCCCGACAGTTAACTATGGCTACACCTTC. The encoded protein is CASSFPTVNYGYTF.

This sequence joins TRBV3-1 (or the pseudogene TRBV3-2) and TRBJ1-1; no reliable D call. V was shortened by 1 base and J by 1 base, with 7 bases between the two germline ends. Germline CDR1 is LGHDT and CDR2 is YNNKEL (reference sequence). This CDR3 is built from 14 residues. CDR3 in amino acids: CASSQGRTNTEAFF. The CDR3 DNA is TGTGCCAGCAGCCAAGGCAGAACGAACACTGAAGCTTTCTTT.

The chain is built from TRBV16 and TRBJ2-7; possible D gene TRBD1, 6 bases. The V end was cut by 4 bases, the J end by 6 bases, with 13 bases between. In germline, CDR1 is KGHSY, CDR2 FQNENV. The CDR3 is made up of 13 amino acids. CDR3 nucleotides: TGTGCCAGCAGCCCCTTCAGGGGTGGCGAGCAGTACTTC. It translates to CASSPFRGGEQYF. The full variable domain, its missing parts supplied by reference TRBV16 and TRBJ2-7, is GEEVAQTPKHLVRGEGQKAKLYCAPIKGHSYVFWYQQVLKNEFKFLISFQNENVFDETGMPKERFSAKCLPNSPCSLEIQATKLEDSAVYFCASSPFRGGEQYFGPGTRLTVT.